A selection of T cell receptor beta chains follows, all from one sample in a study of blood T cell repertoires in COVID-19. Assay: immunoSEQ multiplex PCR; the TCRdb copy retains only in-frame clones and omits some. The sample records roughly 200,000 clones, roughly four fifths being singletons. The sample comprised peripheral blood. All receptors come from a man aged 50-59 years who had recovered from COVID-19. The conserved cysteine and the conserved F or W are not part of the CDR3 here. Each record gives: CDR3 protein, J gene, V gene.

ASSLDRDSPLH	TRBJ1-6	TRBV5-4
ASSQSGNSYEQY	TRBJ2-7	TRBV4-2
ASSPSGGTGGTNEQY	TRBJ2-7	TRBV18
ASSWKAGVVNEQF	TRBJ2-1	TRBV7-2
ASTRDINTDTQY	TRBJ2-3	TRBV6-1
ASSGRQGDTEAF	TRBJ1-1	TRBV2
SAQTGSRQY	TRBJ2-7	TRBV20-1
ASSLTSGLDTQY	TRBJ2-3	TRBV11-3
ASRAGTGSSYNEQF	TRBJ2-1	TRBV2
ATAGHNLLGTGELF	TRBJ2-2	TRBV28
ASRTIQGDYGYT	TRBJ1-2	TRBV27
ATSDSWAQTQY	TRBJ2-3	TRBV24-1
AISGQGRIGYT	TRBJ1-2	TRBV19
ASSQEIQGNPQF	TRBJ2-1	TRBV4-2
ASSSRGTSGTSTDTQY	TRBJ2-3	TRBV11-2
ASSPYGEGSVLRF	TRBJ1-1	TRBV7-2
ASSEALARSYEQY	TRBJ2-7	TRBV2
ASSPGLAANEQF	TRBJ2-1	TRBV28
ASSLVIGQGSAF	TRBJ1-1	TRBV5-1
ASRVPGQGARNYGYT	TRBJ1-2	TRBV28
ASTSEDRYNEQF	TRBJ2-1	TRBV2
ASSYYGTSSYEQY	TRBJ2-7	TRBV6-2/TRBV6-3
ASSLGGSQETQY	TRBJ2-5	TRBV5-4
ASSSGLAGKETQY	TRBJ2-5	TRBV19
ASSLLTRRGSPEAF	TRBJ1-1	TRBV28
ASSLGGRSTDTQY	TRBJ2-3	TRBV7-2
ASSFGGGDEQF	TRBJ2-1	TRBV7-2
ASSLFQSNTEAF	TRBJ1-1	TRBV7-2
ASSFAAQTSTDTQY	TRBJ2-3	TRBV5-1
ASSLTIGTSGTVYTGELF	TRBJ2-2	TRBV13
ASWGLNPEAF	TRBJ1-1	TRBV6-5
ASSFGQGFTGELF	TRBJ2-2	TRBV6-5
ASSEQGYSGNTIY	TRBJ1-3	TRBV7-8
ASSLAAGAQPQH	TRBJ1-5	TRBV5-1
SPVQGETDTQY	TRBJ2-3	TRBV29-1
ASSFVAGRSNYGYT	TRBJ1-2	TRBV28
ASTRMDSNTGELF	TRBJ2-2	TRBV11-2
ASSLGFGGTVGSTQY	TRBJ2-5	TRBV7-2
ATSSGIAGYEQY	TRBJ2-7	TRBV15